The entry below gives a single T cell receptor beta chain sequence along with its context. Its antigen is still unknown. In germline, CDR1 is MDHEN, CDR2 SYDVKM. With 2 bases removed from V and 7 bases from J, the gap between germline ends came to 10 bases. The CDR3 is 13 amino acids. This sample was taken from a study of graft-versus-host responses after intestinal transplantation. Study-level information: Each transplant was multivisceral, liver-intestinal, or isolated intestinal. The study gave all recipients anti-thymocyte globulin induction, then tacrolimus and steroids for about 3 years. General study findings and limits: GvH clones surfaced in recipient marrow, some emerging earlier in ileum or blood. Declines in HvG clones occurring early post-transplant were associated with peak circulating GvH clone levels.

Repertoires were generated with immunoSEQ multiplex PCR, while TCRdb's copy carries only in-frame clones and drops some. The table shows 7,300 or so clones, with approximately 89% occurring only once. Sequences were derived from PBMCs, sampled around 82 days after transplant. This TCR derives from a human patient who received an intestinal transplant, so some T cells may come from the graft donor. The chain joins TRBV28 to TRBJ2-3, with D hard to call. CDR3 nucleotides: TGTGCCAGCAGTTTAGGCGATTTGAATACGCAGTATTTT. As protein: CASSLGDLNTQYF.